This T cell receptor (beta chain) was sequenced during a study of blood T cell repertoires in COVID-19. Study background: Sites across the United States, Italy and Spain contributed samples from acute and convalescent COVID-19. T cells, B-cell-depleted T cells, or PBMCs provided the cDNA or gDNA that served as material.

This table comes from immunoSEQ multiplex PCR, and its TCRdb copy is limited to in-frame clones, with some not included. The sample has over 120,000 clones, more than 75% seen once. V shed 3 bases, J shed 2 bases, and the junction held 5 bases outside the gene matches. Germline CDR1 LNHDA, CDR2 SQIVND (reference sequence). CDR3 length: 16 residues. The V and J genes are TRBV19 and TRBJ1-2; TRBD1 matches at 11 bases. Sequencing input: peripheral blood. This clonotype originated in a human donor with acute or convalescent COVID-19. The donor label of this sample is uncertain. The CDR3 is CASSMAGQGVNYGYTF. As DNA, the CDR3 is TGTGCCAGTAGTATGGCGGGACAGGGGGTGAACTATGGCTACACCTTC.